The 10 T cell receptor beta chains presented below share a single source sample, sequenced in a study of blood T cell repertoires in COVID-19. Data came from immunoSEQ multiplex PCR; TCRdb stores just in-frame clones and leaves some out. In the table there are 450,000 or so clones, 90% of which are singletons. Sample: PBMCs or T cells enriched from blood (not recorded which). The origin of the receptors is a man between 18 and 35 years old who had recovered from COVID-19.

This clone appeared a single time. The chain couples TRBV7-7 to TRBJ2-1; 9 bases agree with TRBD2. This CDR3 region has 15 residues. The trim removed 1 base at V and 7 bases at J, leaving 5 bases unmatched. CDR1 and CDR2 (germline): SSHAT, FNYEAQ (reference sequence). The CDR3 spells CASSLGAGGANEQFF. For the CDR3, the DNA is TGTGCCAGCAGCTTAGGAGCGGGAGGCGCAAATGAGCAGTTCTTC.

This chain uses TRBV2 with TRBJ2-1; unclear D gene. The CDR3 length is 13 residues. Germline V CDR1 and CDR2: SNHLY, FYNNEI. V lost 2 bases and J lost 2, with 4 bases in between. CDR3 amino acids: CASSENTYNEQFF. The CDR3 nucleotides are TGTGCCAGCAGTGAAAACACCTACAATGAGCAGTTCTTC.

CDR3 residues: CAWNPRRADTQYF. In nucleotides, the CDR3 is TGTGCCTGGAACCCCAGGAGGGCAGATACGCAGTATTTT. This chain uses TRBV30 with TRBJ2-3; perhaps TRBD2 as D (6 bases). Trimming took 4 bases from V and 4 from J, leaving 12 bases between them. The CDR3 extends over 13 amino acids. Germline V gene data show CDR1 as GTSNPN and CDR2 as SVGIG (reference sequence).

The J gene is TRBJ1-2, the V gene TRBV6-1; possibly TRBD1 for D (5 bases). The germline V gene encodes CDR1 MNHNS and CDR2 SASEGT. CDR3 length equals 14 residues. V was trimmed by 0 bases and J by 7 bases, leaving 12 bases between them. The CDR3 region is CASSEASGVRGYTF. DNA of the CDR3: TGTGCCAGCAGTGAAGCGTCGGGGGTGCGTGGCTACACCTTC.

The chain is built from TRBV7-3 and TRBJ2-3, with D perhaps TRBD2 (5 bases). The CDR3 length is 12 residues. The V gene lost 5 bases and the J gene lost 10 bases, with 13 bases spanning the gap. Germline CDR1 SGHTA, CDR2 FQGTGA. The CDR3, as DNA: TGTGCCAGCAGCCAAGACTATCGCTCGCAGTATTTT. It is translated as CASSQDYRSQYF.

The chain employs TRBV4-1 and TRBJ1-1; maybe TRBD1 (6 bases). CDR3 length: 14 amino acids. Trimming stripped 1 base from V and 7 bases from J, with 13 bases between. From germline, CDR1 is MGHRA and CDR2 YSYEKL. CDR3 DNA sequence: TGCGCCAGCAGCCAAGCAGGGGAGTGGATTGAAGCTTTCTTT. Translation gives CASSQAGEWIEAFF.

The chain combines TRBV5-1 with TRBJ2-5; a weak D match, TRBD2 (5 bases). The germline V gene encodes CDR1 SGHRS and CDR2 YFSETQ. This CDR3 is 13 amino acids long. The ends were cut back, 4 bases at V and 5 bases at J, with 12 bases in the middle. CDR3 protein: CASSGGPGETQYF. The CDR3 nucleotides are TGCGCCAGCAGCGGCGGGCCGGGGGAGACCCAGTACTTC.

The chain joins TRBV28 to TRBJ1-4; D gene uncertain. This CDR3 contains 14 residues. The V gene lost 6 bases and the J gene lost 1 base, with 9 bases spanning the gap. Germline CDR1 and CDR2: MDHEN and SYDVKM. The CDR3 here is CASRSPGTNEKLFF. Written as DNA, the CDR3 is TGTGCCAGCAGATCGCCGGGAACTAATGAAAAACTGTTTTTT. Together with reference TRBV28 and TRBJ1-4, the CDR3 gives the full variable domain: DVKVTQSSRYLVKRTGEKVFLECVQDMDHENMFWYRQDPGLGLRLIYFSYDVKMKEKGDIPEGYSVSREKKERFSLILESASTNQTSMYLCASRSPGTNEKLFFGSGTQLSVL.

The chain couples TRBV2 to TRBJ1-1, with D perhaps TRBD1 (6 bases). V lost 2 bases to trimming and J lost 1 base, with 14 bases between them. The CDR3 loop spans 16 amino acids. Germline CDR1 reads SNHLY; CDR2 reads FYNNEI. The CDR3 region has the DNA TGTGCCAGCAGTGAATTCGGGGGGGCAGGGAACACTGAAGCTTTCTTT. This sequence encodes CASSEFGGAGNTEAFF.

The V and J genes are TRBV27 and TRBJ2-7, with TRBD1 as a possible D gene (6 bases). V was clipped by 4 bases and J by 3 bases, with 13 bases between them. Germline CDR1 reads MNHEY; CDR2 reads SMNVEV (reference sequence). The CDR3 totals 14 residues. The CDR3 sequence is CASSSPGDRYEQYF. The DNA of the CDR3 is TGTGCCAGCAGTTCACCAGGGGACCGCTACGAGCAGTACTTC.